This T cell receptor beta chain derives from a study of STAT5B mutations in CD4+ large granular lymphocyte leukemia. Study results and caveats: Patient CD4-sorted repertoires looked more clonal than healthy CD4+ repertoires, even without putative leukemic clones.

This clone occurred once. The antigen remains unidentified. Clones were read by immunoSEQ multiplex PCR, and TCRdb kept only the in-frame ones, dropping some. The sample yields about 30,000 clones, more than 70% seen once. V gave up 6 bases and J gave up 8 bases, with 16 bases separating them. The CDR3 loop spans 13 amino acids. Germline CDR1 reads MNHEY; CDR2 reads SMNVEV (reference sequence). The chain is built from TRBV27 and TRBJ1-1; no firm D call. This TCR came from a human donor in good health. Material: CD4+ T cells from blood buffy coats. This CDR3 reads CASSNRAKAEAFF. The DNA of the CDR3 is TGTGCCAGCAGCAACCGTGCAAAAGCGGAAGCTTTCTTT.